The entry below gives a single TCR beta chain sequence along with its context. For the second PCR, which ran for about 7 to 12 cycles, a sample-barcoded 5' primer and a J-beta primer mix were used. TCRdb analysed the 5' RACE reads with MiXCR anew, one entry per CDR3 protein. The table shows about 1.4 million distinct CDR3 sequences, with approximately 60% occurring only once. This sample is part of a study of blood T cells in healthy people across ages. The CDR3 sequence is 11 residues long. The V end lost 5 bases, the J end lost 2 bases, and 5 bases lay between the germline ends. Germline CDR1 and CDR2: SQVTM and ANQGSEA.

The specimen sequenced was blood. The chain joins TRBV29-1 to TRBJ2-3; the D is unclear. This sequence was found in a man between 18 and 35 years old in good health. The chain's CDR3 is CSVLVTDTQYF. CDR3 sequence (DNA): TGCAGCGTTCTGGTCACAGATACGCAGTATTTT.